This TCR beta chain derives from a study of T cells in Graves' hyperthyroidism and ophthalmopathy. Study-level findings and limits: Ophthalmopathy prediction by the model preceded onset by a median 6.5 months.

The germline V and J ends were trimmed by 3 bases and 2 bases, with 13 bases remaining between them. This CDR3 contains 16 residues. CDR1 and CDR2 (germline): MGHRA, YSYEKL. Of note for this clonotype: The antigen remains unidentified.

RNA transcripts served as the template for amplifying TCR beta CDR3 regions. TCR CDR3 underwent first-round RT-PCR with the HTBI primer set. TCRdb recomputed calls from the multiplex PCR reads with MiXCR, one row per CDR3 protein. Of approximately 600,000 distinct CDR3 sequences in the sample, about 14% are singletons; the top ten hold 5% to 7%. This sequence originates from a woman aged 25 to 39 with Graves' hyperthyroidism that later progressed to Graves' ophthalmopathy. The sample was blood. This chain links TRBV4-1 with TRBJ2-2; TRBD2 might be the D (5 bases). The CDR3 here is CASSHGVGINTGELFF. Written as DNA, the CDR3 is TGCGCCAGCAGCCATGGGGTCGGGATCAACACCGGGGAGCTGTTTTTT.